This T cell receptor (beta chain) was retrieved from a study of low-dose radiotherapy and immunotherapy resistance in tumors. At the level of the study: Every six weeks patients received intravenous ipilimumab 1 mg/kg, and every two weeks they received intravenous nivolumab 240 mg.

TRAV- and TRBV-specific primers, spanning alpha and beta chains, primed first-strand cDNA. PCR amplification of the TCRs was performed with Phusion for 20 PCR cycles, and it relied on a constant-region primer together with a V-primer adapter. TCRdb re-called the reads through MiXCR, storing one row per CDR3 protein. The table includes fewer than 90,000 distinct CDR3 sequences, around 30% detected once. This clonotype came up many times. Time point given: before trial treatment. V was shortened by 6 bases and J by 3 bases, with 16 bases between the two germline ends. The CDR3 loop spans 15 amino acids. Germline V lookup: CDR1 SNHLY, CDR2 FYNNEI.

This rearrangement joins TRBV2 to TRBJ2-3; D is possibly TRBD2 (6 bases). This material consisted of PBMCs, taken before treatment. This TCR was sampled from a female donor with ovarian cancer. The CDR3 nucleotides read TGTGCCAGCAGCTCGGACCTTCGGGGGACAGATACGCAGTATTTT. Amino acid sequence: CASSSDLRGTDTQYF. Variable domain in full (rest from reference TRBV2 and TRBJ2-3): EPEVTQTPSHQVTQMGQEVILRCVPISNHLYFYWYRQILGQKVEFLVSFYNNEISEKSEIFDDQFSVERPDGSNFTLKIRSTKLEDSAMYFCASSSDLRGTDTQYFGPGTRLTVL.